The rows below give T cell receptor beta chains drawn from one sample of a study of shared clonotypes between healthy human individuals. Profiled with immunoSEQ multiplex PCR; TCRdb holds only in-frame clones, not every one. Among approximately 2,000,000 clones, 85% to 95% were seen once, and the ten largest hold 0.37%. Sequencing was done on a sample of naive CD4+ T cells from PBMCs. The receptors were gathered from a man younger than 30 in good health. Some clones in this sample may be carry-over from other donors' samples. CDR3s include the opening cysteine and the closing phenylalanine or tryptophan. The D gene is left open where the match is weak. Rows give clone size only sometimes, using once, few, many, or a class for an expanded clone.

d_call clone_size j_call v_call cdr3_aa cdr3_nt
. once TRBJ1-1 TRBV18 CASSPRGENTEAFF TGTGCCAGCTCACCAAGGGGCGAGAACACTGAAGCTTTCTTT
TRBD1 once TRBJ2-3 TRBV7-2 CASSPGQGADTQYF TGTGCCAGCAGTCCGGGACAGGGAGCAGATACGCAGTATTTT
. . TRBJ1-2 TRBV23-1 CASSQSRGARGYTF TGCGCCAGCAGTCAATCGCGGGGGGCACGGGGCTACACCTTC
. . TRBJ2-1 TRBV30 CASTLEGARFF TGTGCCTCCACCCTGGAGGGGGCGAGGTTCTTC
. . TRBJ2-1 TRBV30 CAWSPSGGVLRPQFF TGTGCCTGGAGTCCCTCGGGCGGGGTCCTGAGGCCGCAGTTCTTC
TRBD1 . TRBJ2-7 TRBV5-1 CASSLRPGTDSYEQYF TGCGCCAGCAGCTTGAGGCCCGGGACAGACTCCTACGAGCAGTACTTC
. . TRBJ2-2 TRBV7-6 CASSLFQGSSTGELFF TGTGCCAGCAGCTTATTTCAGGGGAGTAGCACCGGGGAGCTGTTTTTT
TRBD1 . TRBJ2-3 TRBV5-1 CASSLAGDRVADTQYF TGCGCCAGCAGCTTGGCCGGGGACAGGGTCGCAGATACGCAGTATTTT
. . TRBJ1-2 TRBV11-2 CASSLVLGARSGYTF TGTGCCAGCAGCTTAGTTCTAGGGGCGCGGTCTGGCTACACCTTC
TRBD1 . TRBJ1-2 TRBV7-2 CASSPRQGNYGYTF TGTGCCAGCAGCCCGCGACAGGGGAACTATGGCTACACCTTC
TRBD2 . TRBJ2-3 TRBV9 CASSVGTSGSLTGTDTQYF TGTGCCAGCAGCGTCGGGACTAGCGGGAGTTTAACCGGCACAGATACGCAGTATTTT
. . TRBJ2-6 TRBV29-1 CSVETYSGANVLTF TGCAGCGTTGAAACGTACTCTGGGGCCAACGTCCTGACTTTC
TRBD2 . TRBJ2-7 TRBV7-9 CASSLASAGGYEQYF TGTGCCAGCAGCTTAGCGTCCGCGGGAGGATACGAGCAGTACTTC
TRBD1 . TRBJ2-7 TRBV28 CASSFGQGLVYEQYF TGTGCCAGCAGCTTCGGACAGGGCCTCGTCTACGAGCAGTACTTC
TRBD1 . TRBJ1-2 TRBV5-1 CASSLGQGIGYTF TGCGCCAGCAGCTTGGGACAGGGGATAGGCTACACCTTC
. . TRBJ1-2 TRBV6-5 CASSYSRSYGYTF TGTGCCAGCAGTTACTCGCGATCCTATGGCTACACCTTC
TRBD2 . TRBJ2-5 TRBV10-1 CASSDQLARKTQYF TGCGCCAGCAGTGACCAACTAGCGCGGAAGACCCAGTACTTC
. . TRBJ2-3 TRBV6-4 CASSSPWGGTDTQYF TGTGCCAGCAGTTCGCCATGGGGGGGCACAGATACGCAGTATTTT
. . TRBJ1-4 TRBV7-9 CASSHLSEGRDEKLFF TGTGCCAGCAGCCATCTTTCGGAGGGACGAGATGAAAAACTGTTTTTT
TRBD2 . TRBJ2-1 TRBV7-2 CASSLLPGAGGPYNEQFF TGTGCCAGCAGCTTATTACCCGGCGCGGGAGGGCCTTACAATGAGCAGTTCTTC
. . TRBJ1-1 TRBV11-2 CASSKGMNTEVFF TGTGCCAGCAGCAAGGGCATGAACACTGAAGTTTTCTTT
. few TRBJ2-7 TRBV2 CASSEDYEQYF TGTGCCAGCAGTGAAGACTACGAGCAGTACTTC
. . TRBJ2-7 TRBV5-3 CARSPRGDEQYF TGTGCCAGAAGCCCCCGTGGCGACGAGCAGTACTTC
. . TRBJ1-1 TRBV5-1 CASSAFVENTEAFF TGCGCCAGCAGCGCCTTTGTTGAGAACACTGAAGCTTTCTTT
TRBD1 . TRBJ1-5 TRBV5-1 CASSLGDRVGQPQHF TGCGCCAGCAGCTTGGGGGACAGGGTGGGGCAGCCCCAGCATTTT